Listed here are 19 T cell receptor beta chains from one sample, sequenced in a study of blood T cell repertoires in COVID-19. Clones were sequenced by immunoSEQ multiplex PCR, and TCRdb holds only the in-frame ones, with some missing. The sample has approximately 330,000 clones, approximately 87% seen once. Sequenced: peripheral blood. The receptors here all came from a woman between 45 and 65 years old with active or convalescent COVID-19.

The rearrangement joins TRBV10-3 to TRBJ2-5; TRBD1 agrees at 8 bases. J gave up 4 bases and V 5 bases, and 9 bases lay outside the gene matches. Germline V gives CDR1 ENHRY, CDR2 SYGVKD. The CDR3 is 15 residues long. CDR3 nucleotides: TGTGCCATCAGTTTATACCAGGGGGCCCGAGAGACCCAGTACTTC. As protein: CAISLYQGARETQYF.

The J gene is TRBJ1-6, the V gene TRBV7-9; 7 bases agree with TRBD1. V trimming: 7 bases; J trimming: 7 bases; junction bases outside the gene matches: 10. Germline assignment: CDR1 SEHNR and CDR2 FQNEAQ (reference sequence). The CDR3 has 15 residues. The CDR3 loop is CASTETGTVNSPLHF. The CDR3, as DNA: TGTGCCAGCACCGAGACCGGGACAGTAAATTCACCCCTCCACTTT.

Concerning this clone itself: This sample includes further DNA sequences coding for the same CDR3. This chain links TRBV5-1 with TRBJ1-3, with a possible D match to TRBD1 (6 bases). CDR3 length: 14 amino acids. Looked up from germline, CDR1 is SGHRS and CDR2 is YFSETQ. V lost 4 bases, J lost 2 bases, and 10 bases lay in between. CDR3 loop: CASSATGTGNTIYF. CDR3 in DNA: TGCGCCAGCAGCGCCACAGGGACTGGAAACACCATATATTTT.

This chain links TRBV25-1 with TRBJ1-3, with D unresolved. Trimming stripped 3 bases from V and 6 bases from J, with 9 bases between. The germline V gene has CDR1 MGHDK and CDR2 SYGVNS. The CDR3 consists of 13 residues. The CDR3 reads CASSDRDPNTIYF. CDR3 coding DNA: TGTGCCAGCAGTGACCGGGATCCAAACACCATATATTTT. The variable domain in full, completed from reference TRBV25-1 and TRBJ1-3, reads EADIYQTPRYLVIGTGKKITLECSQTMGHDKMYWYQQDPGMELHLIHYSYGVNSTEKGDLSSESTVSRIRTEHFPLTLESARPSHTSQYLCASSDRDPNTIYFGEGSWLTVV.

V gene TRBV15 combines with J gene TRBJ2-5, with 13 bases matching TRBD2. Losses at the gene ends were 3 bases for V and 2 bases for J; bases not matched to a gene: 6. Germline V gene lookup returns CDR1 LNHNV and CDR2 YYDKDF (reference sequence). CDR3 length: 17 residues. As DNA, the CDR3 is TGTGCCACCAGCAGTTTGACTAGCGGGAGGAATCAAGAGACCCAGTACTTC. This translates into CATSSLTSGRNQETQYF.

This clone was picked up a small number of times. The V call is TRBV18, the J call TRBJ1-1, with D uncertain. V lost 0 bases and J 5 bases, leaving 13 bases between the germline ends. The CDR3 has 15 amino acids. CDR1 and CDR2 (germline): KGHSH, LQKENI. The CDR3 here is CASSPPTRALTEAFF. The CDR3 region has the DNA TGTGCCAGCTCACCACCGACGCGGGCCCTAACTGAAGCTTTCTTT.

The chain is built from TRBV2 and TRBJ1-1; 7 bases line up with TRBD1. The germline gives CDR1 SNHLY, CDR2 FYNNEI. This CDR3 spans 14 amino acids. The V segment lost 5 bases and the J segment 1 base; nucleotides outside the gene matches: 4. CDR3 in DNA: TGTGCCAGCAGTCCACAGGGGACGAACACTGAAGCTTTCTTT. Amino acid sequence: CASSPQGTNTEAFF.

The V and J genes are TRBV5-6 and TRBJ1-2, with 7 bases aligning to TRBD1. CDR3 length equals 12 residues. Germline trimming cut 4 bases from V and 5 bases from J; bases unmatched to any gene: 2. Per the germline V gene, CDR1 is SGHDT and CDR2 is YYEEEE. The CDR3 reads CASSTRGYGYTF. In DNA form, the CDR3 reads TGTGCCAGCAGCACCAGGGGGTATGGCTACACCTTC.

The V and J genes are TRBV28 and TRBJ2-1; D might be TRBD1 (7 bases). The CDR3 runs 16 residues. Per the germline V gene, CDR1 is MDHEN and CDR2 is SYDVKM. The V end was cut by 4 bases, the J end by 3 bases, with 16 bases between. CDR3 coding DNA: TGTGCCAGCAGTTCTCCCGGGGGACAGTTCTACAATGAGCAGTTCTTC. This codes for CASSSPGGQFYNEQFF.

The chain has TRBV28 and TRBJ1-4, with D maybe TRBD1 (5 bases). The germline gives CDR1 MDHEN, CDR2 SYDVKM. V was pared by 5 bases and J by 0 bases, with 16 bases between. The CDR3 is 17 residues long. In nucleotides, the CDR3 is TGTGCCAGCAGTCTTCCAGGGTCCCTTACAACTAATGAAAAACTGTTTTTT. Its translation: CASSLPGSLTTNEKLFF.

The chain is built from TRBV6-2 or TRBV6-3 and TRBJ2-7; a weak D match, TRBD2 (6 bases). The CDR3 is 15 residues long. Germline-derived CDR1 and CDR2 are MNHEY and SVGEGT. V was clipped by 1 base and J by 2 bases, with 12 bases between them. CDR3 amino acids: CASSYFRRGTYEQYF. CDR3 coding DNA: TGTGCCAGCAGTTACTTTCGGCGGGGTACCTACGAGCAGTACTTC.

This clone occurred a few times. The CDR3 region is CASSQQGVSYNEQFF. The CDR3 DNA reads as TGTGCCAGCAGTCAACAGGGCGTCTCCTACAATGAGCAGTTCTTC. V gene TRBV6-5 combines with J gene TRBJ2-1, with TRBD1 as a possible D gene (6 bases). Between the trimmed V and J ends, which lost 5 bases and 0 bases, there was a span of 11 bases. Germline-derived CDR1 and CDR2 are MNHEY and SVGAGI. The CDR3 covers 15 residues.

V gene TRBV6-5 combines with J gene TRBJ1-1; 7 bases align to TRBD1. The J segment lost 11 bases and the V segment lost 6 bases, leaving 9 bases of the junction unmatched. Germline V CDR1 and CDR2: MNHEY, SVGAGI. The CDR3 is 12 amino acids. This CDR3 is CASRITGDRAFF. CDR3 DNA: TGTGCCAGCAGGATTACAGGGGACCGCGCTTTCTTT.

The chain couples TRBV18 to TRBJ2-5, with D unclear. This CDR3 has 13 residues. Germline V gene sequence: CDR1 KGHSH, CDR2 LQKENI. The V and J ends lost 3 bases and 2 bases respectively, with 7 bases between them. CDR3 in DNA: TGTGCCAGCTCACCGGGCAATCAAGAGACCCAGTACTTC. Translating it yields CASSPGNQETQYF.

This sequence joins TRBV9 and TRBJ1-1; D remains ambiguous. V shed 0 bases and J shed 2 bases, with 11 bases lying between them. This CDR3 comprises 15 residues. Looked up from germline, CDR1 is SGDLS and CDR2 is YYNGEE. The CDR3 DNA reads TGTGCCAGCAGCGTAGAAGCACAGTTAAACACTGAAGCTTTCTTT. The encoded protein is CASSVEAQLNTEAFF.

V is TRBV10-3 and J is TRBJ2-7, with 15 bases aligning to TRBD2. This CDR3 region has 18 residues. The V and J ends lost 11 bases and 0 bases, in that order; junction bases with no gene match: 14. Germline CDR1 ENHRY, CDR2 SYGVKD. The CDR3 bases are TGTGCCGCCAAGACTGGGACTAGCGGGGGGCCCCTCTCCTACGAGCAGTACTTC. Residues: CAAKTGTSGGPLSYEQYF.

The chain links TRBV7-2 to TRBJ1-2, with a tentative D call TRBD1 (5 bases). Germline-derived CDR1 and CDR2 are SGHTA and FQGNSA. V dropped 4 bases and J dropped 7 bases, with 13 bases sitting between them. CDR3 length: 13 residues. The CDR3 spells CASSSGRGGGYTF. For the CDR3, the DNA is TGTGCCAGCAGCTCTGGACGGGGGGGTGGCTACACCTTC.

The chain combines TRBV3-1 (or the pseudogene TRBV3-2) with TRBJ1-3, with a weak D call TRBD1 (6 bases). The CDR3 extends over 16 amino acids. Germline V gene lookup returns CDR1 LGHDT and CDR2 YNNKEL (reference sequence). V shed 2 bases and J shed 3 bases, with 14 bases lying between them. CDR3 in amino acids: CASSQTGQLNGNTIYF. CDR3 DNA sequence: TGTGCCAGCAGCCAAACCGGACAGTTAAATGGAAACACCATATATTTT.

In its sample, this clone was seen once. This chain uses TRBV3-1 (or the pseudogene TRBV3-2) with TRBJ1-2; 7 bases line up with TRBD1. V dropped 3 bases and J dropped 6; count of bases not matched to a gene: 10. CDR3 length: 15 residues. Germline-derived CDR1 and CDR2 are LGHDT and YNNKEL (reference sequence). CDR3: CASSHDFRDRDGYTF. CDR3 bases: TGTGCCAGCAGCCATGACTTCCGGGACAGAGATGGCTACACCTTC.